A selection of T cell receptor beta chains follows, all from one sample in a study of T cells in Graves' hyperthyroidism and ophthalmopathy. TCRdb recomputed calls from the multiplex PCR reads with MiXCR, one row per CDR3 protein. Counted here are roughly 110,000 distinct CDR3 sequences, 16% occurring once; the ten biggest clones make up around two fifths. Specimen: blood. Every receptor here comes from a woman aged 45-59 years with Graves' hyperthyroidism. The CDR3 runs from the conserved cysteine through the conserved F or W. Each record gives: D gene, clone size, J gene, V gene, CDR3 DNA, CDR3 protein. The D gene is left open where the match is weak. Expanded clones get a size class; other rows say once, few or many, or leave the size out.

TRBD1	many	TRBJ2-2	TRBV11-2	TGTGCCAGCCGCAGGGGGACAGCGGACACCGGGGAGCTGTTTTTT	CASRRGTADTGELFF
.	many	TRBJ2-1	TRBV6-1	TGTGCCAGCAGTGAAGCCAACCCAGCGTCGAGCTCCTACAATGAGCAGTTCTTC	CASSEANPASSSYNEQFF
.	many	TRBJ2-1	TRBV10-3	TGTGCCATCAGTGAGGATCGTGAGAGCTCCTACAATGAGCAGTTCTTC	CAISEDRESSYNEQFF
TRBD2	many	TRBJ2-5	TRBV20-1	TGCAGTGCTAGAGATACTAGCGGGAGGCCTCCAGAGACCCAGTACTTC	CSARDTSGRPPETQYF
.	.	TRBJ1-5	TRBV9	TGTGCCAGCAGCGTAGCGGGGGCCAGCAATCAGCCCCAGCATTTT	CASSVAGASNQPQHF
.	few	TRBJ2-5	TRBV20-1	TGCAGTGCCGGAAGGTCGATCGGGGTCCAAGAGACCCAGTACTTC	CSAGRSIGVQETQYF
TRBD1	many	TRBJ2-3	TRBV29-1	TGCAGCGTTGAAGGGGGGGTATGGACAGGGGGTAGCACAGATACGCAGTATTTT	CSVEGGVWTGGSTDTQYF
.	many	TRBJ1-2	TRBV20-1	TGCAGTGCTAGTAACAGCCATGTGGCTTCTAACTATGGCTACACCTTC	CSASNSHVASNYGYTF
.	many	TRBJ2-2	TRBV19	TGTGCCAGTAGTATTTCCAGAAGTTCCGGGGAGCTGTTTTTT	CASSISRSSGELFF
.	.	TRBJ1-6	TRBV5-6	TGTGCCAGCAGCTTAAGGGGGTCCTATAATTCACCCCTCCACTTT	CASSLRGSYNSPLHF
.	many	TRBJ1-4	TRBV6-1	TGTGCCAGCAAGGGGGGCTGGGGAACTAATGAAAAACTGTTTTTT	CASKGGWGTNEKLFF
TRBD1	few	TRBJ1-2	TRBV5-1	TGCGCCAGCAGCTTCCCCGCGGGACAGCAGAACTATGGCTACACCTTC	CASSFPAGQQNYGYTF
.	.	TRBJ2-1	TRBV20-1	TGCAGTGCTCTTCGTTCAGGGAGGAACAATGAGCAGTTCTTC	CSALRSGRNNEQFF
.	many	TRBJ2-2	TRBV9	TGTGCCAGCAGCGTAGGGGTCGGCGGGCTTAACACCGGGGAGCTGTTTTTT	CASSVGVGGLNTGELFF
.	many	TRBJ2-1	TRBV7-9	TGTGCCAGCAGCTTAGGCACGGCGCCTCCAACCTCCTACAATGAGCAGTTCTTC	CASSLGTAPPTSYNEQFF
TRBD1	.	TRBJ1-1	TRBV5-1	TGCGCCAGCAGCTTGACTGGACAGGGCCTGAACACTGAAGCTTTCTTT	CASSLTGQGLNTEAFF
.	many	TRBJ1-1	TRBV28	TGTGCCAGCACCGTTCCCCGGGGGGGGAACACTGAAGCTTTCTTT	CASTVPRGGNTEAFF
TRBD1	.	TRBJ2-1	TRBV28	TGTGCCAGCAGCCTAGGGGGCAGGGGCACTTCCTACAATGAGCAGTTCTTC	CASSLGGRGTSYNEQFF
.	few	TRBJ2-1	TRBV19	TGTGCCAGTACCCCGACCGGGGCAAACAATGAGCAGTTCTTC	CASTPTGANNEQFF
TRBD2	once	TRBJ2-3	TRBV20-1	TGCAGTGCTAGGCCTCATCCGGGACTAGCGGGACCTGGGGAAACCCGCACAGATACGCAGTATTTT	CSARPHPGLAGPGETRTDTQYF
TRBD1	many	TRBJ1-1	TRBV7-9	TGTGCCAGCAGTTGGGACAGTGAAGCTTTCTTT	CASSWDSEAFF
TRBD1	many	TRBJ1-2	TRBV27	TGTGCCAGCAGTTTTAACCTCTTCGGGACAGGGGTAGGCTACACCTTC	CASSFNLFGTGVGYTF
TRBD2	many	TRBJ2-2	TRBV3-1	TGTGCCAGCAGCCCGGAAAGCGGGAGGGCGTGGCCCGGGGAGCTGTTTTTT	CASSPESGRAWPGELFF
.	many	TRBJ1-2	TRBV6-1	TGTGCCAGCAGTCGTCTCAGGGGAACCTATGGCTACACCTTC	CASSRLRGTYGYTF
TRBD2	many	TRBJ2-7	TRBV7-3	TGTGCCAGCAGCCCAGGTCCGGCGGGAGTCTACGAGCAGTACTTC	CASSPGPAGVYEQYF
TRBD1	.	TRBJ2-1	TRBV11-3	TGTGCCAGCAGCTTAGCAGGGACAGGCAATGAGCAGTTCTTC	CASSLAGTGNEQFF
TRBD1	many	TRBJ2-1	TRBV3-1	TGTGCCAGCAGCCAAGGGACAGGGGGCTTCAATGAGCAGTTCTTC	CASSQGTGGFNEQFF
TRBD1	many	TRBJ2-3	TRBV5-1	TGCGCCAGCAGCCGGACGACAGGGCAAGCCACAGATACGCAGTATTTT	CASSRTTGQATDTQYF
TRBD2	many	TRBJ2-7	TRBV28	TGTGCCAGCCAAGGAGGCGGGAGCACTTACGAGCAGTACTTC	CASQGGGSTYEQYF
TRBD1	many	TRBJ2-3	TRBV28	TGTGCCAGCAGTTTATCAAGGAGGACAGGGAAGTTGTTCACAGATACGCAGTATTTT	CASSLSRRTGKLFTDTQYF
TRBD1	many	TRBJ2-7	TRBV29-1	TGCAGCGCGGGACAGGGGGCGGGGGAGCAGTACTTC	CSAGQGAGEQYF
.	many	TRBJ1-2	TRBV12-3/TRBV12-4	TGTGCCAGCAGTACAGGAAACTATGGCTACACCTTC	CASSTGNYGYTF
.	many	TRBJ2-3	TRBV27	TGTGCCAGCAGTTCCTCCCGGCTCCTTGACACAGATACGCAGTATTTT	CASSSSRLLDTDTQYF
.	many	TRBJ1-2	TRBV7-9	TGTGCCAGCAGCTTATCGGCGCCAATATATGGCTACACCTTC	CASSLSAPIYGYTF
.	many	TRBJ1-1	TRBV29-1	TGCAGCGCCAACCGGGGGCAGCCGAACACTGAAGCTTTCTTT	CSANRGQPNTEAFF
.	many	TRBJ2-2	TRBV11-2	TGTGCCAGCAGCTACGGACCAAACGCCGGGGAGCTGTTTTTT	CASSYGPNAGELFF
.	many	TRBJ1-1	TRBV2	TGTGCCAGCAGTACCCAGGGGAATGGAGCTTTCTTT	CASSTQGNGAFF
TRBD1	.	TRBJ2-1	TRBV2	TGTGCCAGCAGGGTAACAGGGGGCCACGAGCAGTTCTTC	CASRVTGGHEQFF